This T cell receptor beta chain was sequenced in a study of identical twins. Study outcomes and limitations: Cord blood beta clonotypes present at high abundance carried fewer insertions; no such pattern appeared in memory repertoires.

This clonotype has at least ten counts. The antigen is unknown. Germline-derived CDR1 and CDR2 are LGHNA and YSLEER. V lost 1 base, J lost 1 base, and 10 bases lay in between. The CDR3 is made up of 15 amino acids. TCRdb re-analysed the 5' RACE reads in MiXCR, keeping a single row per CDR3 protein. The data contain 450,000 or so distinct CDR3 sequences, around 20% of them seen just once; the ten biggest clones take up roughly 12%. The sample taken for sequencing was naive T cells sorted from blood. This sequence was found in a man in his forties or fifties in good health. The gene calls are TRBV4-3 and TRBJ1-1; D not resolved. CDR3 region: CASSQVLGGNTEAFF. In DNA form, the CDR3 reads TGCGCCAGCAGCCAAGTACTCGGCGGGAACACTGAAGCTTTCTTT.